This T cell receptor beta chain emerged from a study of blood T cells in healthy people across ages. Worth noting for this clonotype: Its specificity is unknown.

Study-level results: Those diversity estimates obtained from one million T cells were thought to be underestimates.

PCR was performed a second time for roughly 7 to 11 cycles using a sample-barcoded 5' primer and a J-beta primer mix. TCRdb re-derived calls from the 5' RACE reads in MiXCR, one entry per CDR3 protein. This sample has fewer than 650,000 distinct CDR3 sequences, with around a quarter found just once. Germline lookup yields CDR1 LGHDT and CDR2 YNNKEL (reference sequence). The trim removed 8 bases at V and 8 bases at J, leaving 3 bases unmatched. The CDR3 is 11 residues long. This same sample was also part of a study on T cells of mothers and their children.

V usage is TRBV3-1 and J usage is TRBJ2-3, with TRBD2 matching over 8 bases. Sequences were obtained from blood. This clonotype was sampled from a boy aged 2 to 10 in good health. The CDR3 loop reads CASVGGATQYF. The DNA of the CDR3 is TGTGCCAGCGTCGGGGGGGCTACGCAGTATTTT.